This passage covers 14 T cell receptor beta chains from one sample sequenced in a study of blood T cells in healthy people across ages. Alongside a J-beta primer mix, a sample-barcoded 5' primer served in a second PCR lasting roughly 6 to 11 cycles. TCRdb re-analysed the 5' RACE reads in MiXCR, keeping a single row per CDR3 protein. This sample has about 780,000 distinct CDR3 sequences, with about a quarter found just once. This sample was shared with a second study, whose subject was T cells of mothers and their children.

The sample comprised blood. The receptors were sampled from a boy aged 10-17 years in good health.

This chain uses TRBV7-9 with TRBJ2-5, with 8 bases lining up with TRBD2. Gene TRBJ2-1 matches the end of the DNA better, so the J call may be wrong. Germline loops: CDR1 SEHNR, CDR2 FQNEAQ (reference sequence). This CDR3 spans 14 amino acids. The CDR3 spells CASSLVSGGDEQFF. In nucleotides, the CDR3 is TGTGCCAGCAGCTTAGTAAGCGGGGGCGATGAGCAGTTCTTC.

The V and J genes are TRBV10-3 and TRBJ1-4; D is perhaps TRBD1 (5 bases). CDR1 is ENHRY, CDR2 SYGVKD, per germline. The CDR3 length is 16 residues. V was trimmed by 6 bases and J by 2 bases, leaving 16 bases between them. CDR3: CAIRPGSGTTNEKLFF. The CDR3 region has the DNA TGTGCCATCAGGCCAGGGAGTGGGACTACTAATGAAAAACTGTTTTTT.

The chain joins TRBV29-1 to TRBJ2-7, with TRBD1 matching 7 bases. J was trimmed by 1 base and V by 5 bases; bases with no gene match: 5. Germline CDR1 SQVTM, CDR2 ANQGSEA. There are 13 residues in the CDR3. In DNA form, the CDR3 reads TGCAGCGTTCGACAGGGCCCGTCCTACGAGCAGTACTTC. It codes for CSVRQGPSYEQYF.

The chain combines TRBV5-1 with TRBJ1-4; D unresolved. Trimming pared 0 bases from V and 10 bases from J, leaving 16 bases between. Germline values: CDR1 SGHRS, CDR2 YFSETQ. This CDR3 is built from 15 residues. The DNA of the CDR3 is TGCGCCAGCAGCTTGGTCATGTATGGCCCCGGAAAACTGTTTTTT. This sequence encodes CASSLVMYGPGKLFF.

The rearrangement joins TRBV20-1 to TRBJ2-5; D gene ambiguous. Germline V gene data show CDR1 as DFQATT and CDR2 as SNEGSKA (reference sequence). V gave up 7 bases and J gave up 4 bases, with 19 bases separating them. CDR3 length: 14 amino acids. The CDR3 coding sequence is TGCAGTGTAACCCGGCGGAGCTATCGAGAGACCCAGTACTTC. Amino acid sequence: CSVTRRSYRETQYF.

The chain couples TRBV7-2 to TRBJ2-7; possibly TRBD1 for D (6 bases). This CDR3 comprises 14 residues. V dropped 0 bases and J dropped 5 bases, with 11 bases sitting between them. Germline V gene lookup returns CDR1 SGHTA and CDR2 FQGNSA. The CDR3, as DNA: TGTGCCAGCAGCTTAGCACAGGGTGACCACGAGCAGTACGTC. Encoded protein: CASSLAQGDHEQYV.

The CDR3, as DNA: TGTGCCAGCAGCCAAGGACCGGGGGAAGAGACCCAGTACTTC. It yields the protein CASSQGPGEETQYF. J is TRBJ2-5 and V is TRBV3-1, with D possibly TRBD2 on 6 matching bases. The V end lost 1 base, the J end lost 3 bases, and 9 bases lay between the germline ends. Germline values: CDR1 LGHDT, CDR2 YNNKEL (reference sequence). The CDR3 length is 14 residues.

This clonotype appeared a few times. The rearrangement links TRBV7-3 to TRBJ1-1; D possibly corresponds to TRBD1 (5 bases). Germline values: CDR1 SGHTA, CDR2 FQGTGA. The germline V and J ends were trimmed by 2 bases and 1 base, with 11 bases remaining between them. CDR3 length: 15 amino acids. The CDR3 DNA follows: TGTGCCAGCAGCTTAGTGGGCGACAGGAACACTGAAGCTTTCTTT. Translation: CASSLVGDRNTEAFF.

This clonotype was found a few times. Germline is not matched at one junction end, which may reflect a read error. This chain joins TRBV20-1 and TRBJ1-4, with D possibly matching TRBD1 (5 bases). In germline, CDR1 is DFQATT, CDR2 SNEGSKA (reference sequence). The CDR3 spans 13 residues. CDR3 loop: CSTSEQGAEKLFF. CDR3 sequence (DNA): TGCAGTACTAGCGAGCAGGGAGCTGAAAAACTGTTTTTT.

This clonotype occurred a few times. This chain uses TRBV20-1 with TRBJ1-2; no definite D call. Germline lookup yields CDR1 DFQATT and CDR2 SNEGSKA (reference sequence). The V end was cut by 0 bases, the J end by 2 bases, with 7 bases between. CDR3 length: 13 amino acids. CDR3: CSAREGGNYGYTF. The CDR3 region has the DNA TGCAGTGCTAGAGAAGGCGGGAACTATGGCTACACCTTC.

The CDR3: CASSLVYRGVRYEKLFF. The CDR3 DNA sequence: TGTGCCAGCAGTTTAGTCTACAGGGGGGTTAGGTATGAAAAACTGTTTTTT. The J gene is TRBJ1-4, the V gene TRBV12-3 or TRBV12-4; TRBD1 matches at 8 bases. V gave up 1 base and J gave up 6 bases; unmatched junction bases: 10. This CDR3 comprises 17 residues.

This sequence joins TRBV9 and TRBJ2-6; no reliable D call. The CDR3 has 15 residues. V lost 1 base, J lost 0 bases, and 5 bases lay in between. The V gene's germline CDR1 is SGDLS and CDR2 YYNGEE. CDR3 bases: TGTGCCAGCAGCGTATGGGGCTCTGGGGCCAACGTCCTGACTTTC. Translated: CASSVWGSGANVLTF.

This clonotype was counted a few times. The rearrangement links TRBV6-5 to TRBJ1-1; the D is unclear. The CDR3 covers 13 residues. Germline V lookup: CDR1 MNHEY, CDR2 SVGAGI. V was pared by 4 bases and J by 0 bases, with 6 bases between. The chain's CDR3 is CASSWNMNTEAFF. The DNA of the CDR3 is TGTGCCAGCAGTTGGAACATGAACACTGAAGCTTTCTTT.

This clonotype was observed a few times. The chain carries TRBV7-9 and TRBJ2-5, with TRBD1 as a possible D gene (6 bases). The end of the DNA is better explained by TRBJ2-1, so the J call may be wrong. The CDR3 spans 16 residues. CDR1 SEHNR and CDR2 FQNEAQ come from the germline V gene (reference sequence). The CDR3 region is CASSSPWGLPYNEQFF. The DNA of the CDR3 is TGTGCCAGCAGTTCCCCTTGGGGGCTCCCCTACAATGAGCAGTTCTTC.